This record covers a single TCR beta chain. Its antigen remains unknown. This CDR3 region has 13 residues. Germline loops: CDR1 DFQATT, CDR2 SNEGSKA (reference sequence). Deletions cut 5 bases from V and 0 bases from J, with 10 bases between. The data were obtained in a study of T-cell memory formation after mild COVID-19. Study in general: TCR clusters were mostly confined to one donor each. General observations from the study: The CD4+ clones that contracted clustered mainly within CM and EM, and the CD8+ clones concentrated in EMRA. Among clones contracting day 15 to 85, CD4/CD8 was balanced, whereas later expanders leaned CD4+. Some responding clones appeared in pre-infection memory, suggesting cross-reactive memory joined.

TCRdb re-called the 5' RACE reads through MiXCR, storing one row per CDR3 protein. Seen here are 50,000 or so distinct CDR3 sequences, 9.3% observed once, and the top ten hold approximately 12%. The chain recombines TRBV20-1 with TRBJ1-1, with D uncertain. This TCR derives from an adult woman who had mild COVID-19 (a few samples of this study predate the infection). Cell type and time point are not known. Sequencing was done on a sample of PBMCs or a T cell subset sorted from them (not recorded which). This CDR3 is CSAPLDLNTEAFF. Here the CDR3 DNA reads TGCAGTGCTCCACTTGACCTGAACACTGAAGCTTTCTTT.